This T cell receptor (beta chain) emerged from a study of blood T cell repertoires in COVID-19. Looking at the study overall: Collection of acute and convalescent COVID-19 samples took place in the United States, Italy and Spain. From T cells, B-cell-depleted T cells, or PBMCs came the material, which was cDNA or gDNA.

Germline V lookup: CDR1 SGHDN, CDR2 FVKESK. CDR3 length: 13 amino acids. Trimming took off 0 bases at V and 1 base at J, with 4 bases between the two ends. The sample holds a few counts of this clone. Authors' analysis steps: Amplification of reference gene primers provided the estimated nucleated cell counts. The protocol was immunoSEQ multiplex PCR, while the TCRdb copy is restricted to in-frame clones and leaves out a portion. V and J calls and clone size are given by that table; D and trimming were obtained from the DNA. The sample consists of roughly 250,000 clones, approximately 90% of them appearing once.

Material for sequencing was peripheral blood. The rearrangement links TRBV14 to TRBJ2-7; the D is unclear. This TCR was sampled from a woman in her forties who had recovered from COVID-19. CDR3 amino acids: CASSQDGSYEQYF. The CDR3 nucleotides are TGTGCCAGCAGCCAAGACGGGTCCTACGAGCAGTACTTC.